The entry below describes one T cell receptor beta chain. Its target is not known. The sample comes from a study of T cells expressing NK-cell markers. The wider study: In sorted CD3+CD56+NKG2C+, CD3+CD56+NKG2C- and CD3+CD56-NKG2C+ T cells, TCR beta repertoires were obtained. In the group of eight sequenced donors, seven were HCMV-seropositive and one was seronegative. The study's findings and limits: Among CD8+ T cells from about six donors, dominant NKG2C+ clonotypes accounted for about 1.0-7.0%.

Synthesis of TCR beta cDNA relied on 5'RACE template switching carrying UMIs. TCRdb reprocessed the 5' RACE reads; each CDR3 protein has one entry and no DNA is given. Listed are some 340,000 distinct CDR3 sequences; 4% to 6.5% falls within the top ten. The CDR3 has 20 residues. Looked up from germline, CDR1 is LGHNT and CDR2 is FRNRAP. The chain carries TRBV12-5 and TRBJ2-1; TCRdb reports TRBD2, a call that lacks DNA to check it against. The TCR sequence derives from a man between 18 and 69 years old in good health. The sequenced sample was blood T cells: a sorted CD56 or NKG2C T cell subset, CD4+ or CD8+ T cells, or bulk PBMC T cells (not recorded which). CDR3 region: CASGLVRPGLAETSNNEQFF.